This T cell receptor beta chain was retrieved from a study of T cell responses to AZD1222 COVID-19 vaccine (dated by TCRdb to the early 2020s). Notes on the research overall: A total of around 240 trial participants underwent TCR sequencing, of whom around 200 received two doses of AZD1222 and 26 received two doses of the MenACWY control vaccine. Trial participants were enrolled into age subgroups of 18-55, 56-69 and 70-plus years, which contained 148, 28 and 57 TCR-sequenced participants, respectively.

With respect to this clone: It lacks a known antigen. Qualities for individual bases were not recorded, and no much larger clone is one base off.

The CDR3 regions of human TCRbeta chains were analyzed by immunosequencing. Processing in the source paper ran as follows. TCRs in the repertoires were compared against a reference library of SARS-CoV-2-specific TCRs that had been generated with the MIRA antigen-specificity platform. Breadth was defined as the fraction of unique TCRs that were SARS-CoV-2-associated. Depth was defined as the fraction of total T cells that were SARS-CoV-2-associated. Using the MIRA data, each spike-specific TCR was assigned both to the spike region to which the TCR was reactive and to a CD4 or CD8 class. Log10-transformed breadth and depth values were compared by one-way ANOVA with Sidak's multiple comparisons tests. Here the immuneACCESS table is served through TCRdb, limited to in-frame sequences with V and J called. Missing clones are a known gap in these copies; in checked studies unresolved V genes cover under half, and the rest lacks a known reason. V, J and clone size derive from that table, while D and trimming were established from the DNA sequence. This sample is represented by some 95,000 clones; under 90% of them were singletons. The biggest ten clones account for about 2.6% of the sample.

Read against the paper, the sample's time point label means: baseline before first vaccination. The sample's treatment or condition, from its label and the paper: meningococcal conjugate vaccine given as trial control. The vaccinee samples were drawn from two UK trials, COV001 and COV002, one of which was a single-blind randomized controlled phase 2/3 trial testing AZD1222 (ChAdOx1 nCoV-19) in healthy adults. For TCRbeta chain sequencing, PBMC samples from trial participants were taken at day 0 and at day 28 after the second dose. Overall results and qualifications from the work: The 56-69-year group was small, and its depth increase did not reach significance, likely because of low power. Reportedly, close to half of the unique spike-specific TCRs recognized epitopes lying outside the regions that are mutated in the B.1.351 and B.1.1.7 variants. Because no samples from the day 14 peak response were available, repertoires could be characterized only after the peak T cell response. After two AZD1222 doses, spike-specific TCR breadth and depth were significantly higher than at day 0 and than in MenACWY recipients. Participants were mostly white British and included more females than males, and it was suggested by the authors that clonal diversity may have been underestimated. CD4 TCRs associated with the vaccine covered the entire spike protein, and the dominant responses were in regions 160-218 and 743-854. Only six AZD1222 recipients were SARS-CoV-2 seropositive at baseline, limiting conclusions about previously exposed vaccinees.

The sequencing here drew on peripheral blood, taken on day 0 of MenACWY control vaccination. The source is an adult in good health.

CDR3 loop: CSVGRQDTEAFF. The DNA sequence follows: TGCAGCGTTGGAAGGCAGGACACTGAAGCTTTCTTT. The chain is made from TRBV29-1 and TRBJ1-1; the D gene lacks a confident call. V drops 4 bases and J drops 3 bases, leaving 9 bases in between. CDR1 is given as SQVTM and CDR2 as ANQGSEA, both from the germline V gene. The CDR3 spans 12 residues, from the cysteine through the phenylalanine. Only the CDR3 DNA is retained, 36 bases long and in frame from the first base. Outside the CDR3, residues come from the reference TRBV29-1 and TRBJ1-1 proteins, so the full variable domain is: SAVISQKPSRDICQRGTSLTIQCQVDSQVTMMFWYRQQPGQSLTLIATANQGSEATYESGFVIDKFPISRPNLTFSTLTVSNMSPEDSSIYLCSVGRQDTEAFFGQGTRLTVV.